This T cell receptor beta chain was documented in a study of blood T cell repertoires in COVID-19. Study at large: Specimens from acute and convalescent COVID-19 originated in the United States, Italy and Spain. T cells, B-cell-depleted T cells, or PBMCs provided the cDNA or gDNA that served as material.

The length of the CDR3 is 14 residues. J was trimmed by 6 bases and V by 5 bases; bases with no gene match: 6. Per germline, CDR1 SGHTA and CDR2 FQGTGA. The authors' processing: Amplified reference gene primers provided the basis for estimating nucleated cell counts. Profiled with immunoSEQ multiplex PCR; TCRdb holds only in-frame clones, not every one. V, J and clone size reflect that table, while D and trimming were determined from the DNA. The data show 80,000 to 130,000 clones, approximately 85% seen once. This sequence originates from a woman aged 60-70 years with acute or convalescent COVID-19. The sample consisted of peripheral blood. This rearrangement joins TRBV7-3 to TRBJ2-2; TRBD2 matches 7 bases. Here the CDR3 reads CASSLGGEAGELFF. Here the CDR3 DNA reads TGTGCCAGCAGCCTGGGAGGGGAAGCCGGGGAGCTGTTTTTT.